The source of this T cell receptor (beta chain) is a study of T-cell memory formation after mild COVID-19. Study-wide background: For the most part, TCR clusters were specific to one donor. Findings and caveats of the study: CD4+ clones that contracted lay mainly in CM and EM; CD8+ ones lay in EMRA.

About this clonotype: Antigen specificity is unknown.

TCRdb recomputed calls from the 5' RACE reads with MiXCR, one row per CDR3 protein. The table has about 400,000 distinct CDR3 sequences, about 25% seen once. The sequenced material came from PBMCs or a T cell subset sorted from them (not recorded which). The sequence came from an adult woman who had mild COVID-19 (a few samples of this study predate the infection). Cell type and time point are not known.

CDR3 bases: TGCGCCAGCAGCCAGACGGGACAGAGCCTCGAGCAGTACTTC. Protein: CASSQTGQSLEQYF. This chain links TRBV5-1 with TRBJ2-7; 7 bases match TRBD1. The CDR3 spans 14 residues. V lost 4 bases to trimming and J lost 6 bases; unmatched junction nucleotides: 10. The germline V gene encodes CDR1 SGHRS and CDR2 YFSETQ.